This TCR beta chain was found in a study of lung T cells in sarcoidosis with Löfgren's syndrome (TCRdb year 2017). At the level of the whole study: Sarcoidosis was described as a granulomatous, mainly pulmonary disease marked by CD4+ T cell accumulation in bronchoalveolar lavage fluid. The repertoire analyses concentrated on Lofgren's syndrome patients.

This clonotype was recorded many times. What this receptor recognizes is not known. Base quality data are lacking; no much larger clone is found one base away. V is shortened by 4 bases, J by 4 bases, and the region joining them spans 11 bases. Via the germline V gene (reference sequence), CDR1 is LNHDA and CDR2 SQIVND. The CDR3 runs 13 amino acids, cysteine and phenylalanine included. The entry retains the CDR3 DNA only, 39 bases that are in frame from base 1. On the study overall, not on this receptor specifically: Sharing of TRAV12-1 and TRBV2 CDR3 motifs among multiple Lofgren's syndrome patients was reported, suggesting public CD4+ TCR repertoires. The study only suggested recognition of a sarcoidosis-associated antigen, and the antigen remained putative and unidentified. In alphabeta pairing analysis, TRAV12-1 was found to pair preferentially with TRBV2, and CDR3 homology was shown by the resulting paired TCRs. TRAV12-1 and TRBV2 were reported as the most expanded V gene segments in Löfgren's syndrome patients compared with control subjects.

The run used an Illumina MiSeq. TCRdb passed the public sequencing reads through fastp at Q25 and MiXCR, retaining productive beta sequences. Records with the same CDR3 protein are collapsed into one entry carrying the most frequent genes and DNA. Here the sample has 20,000 or so distinct CDR3 sequences; less than 25% occur a single time. The ten largest clonotypes hold less than 5% of the sample. The sequenced material came from CD4+ T cells from PBMCs. The clonotype was recovered from a human donor with sarcoidosis (Löfgren's syndrome or another form), or a control subject (not recorded which). Rearrangement joined TRBV19 to TRBJ2-7; the best D guess is TRBD1, with 6 bases matching. The DNA is TGTGCCAGTAGTACAGGGGATCTTTACGAGCAGTACTTC. Its protein reads: CASSTGDLYEQYF.